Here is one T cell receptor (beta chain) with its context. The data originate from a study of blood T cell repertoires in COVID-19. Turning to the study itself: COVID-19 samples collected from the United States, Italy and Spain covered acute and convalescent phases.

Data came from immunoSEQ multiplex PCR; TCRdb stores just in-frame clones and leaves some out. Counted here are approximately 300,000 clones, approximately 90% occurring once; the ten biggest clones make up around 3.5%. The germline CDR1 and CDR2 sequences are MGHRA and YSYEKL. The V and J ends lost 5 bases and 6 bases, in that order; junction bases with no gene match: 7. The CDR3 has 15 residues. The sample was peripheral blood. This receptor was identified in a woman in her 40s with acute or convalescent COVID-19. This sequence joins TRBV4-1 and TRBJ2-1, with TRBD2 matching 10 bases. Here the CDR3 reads CASSSIAGGPNEQFF. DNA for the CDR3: TGCGCCAGCAGCTCAATAGCGGGGGGCCCCAATGAGCAGTTCTTC.